This TCR beta chain was documented in a study of CD8 T cells in Susac syndrome. General study points: A relatively small number of individuals underwent TCR sequencing and HLA analysis.

TEMRA cells were enriched by FACS, while CD8+ and CD4+ T cells were obtained through a negative isolation that was performed magnetically. The authors reverse transcribed roughly 0.5 to 1 ug RNA with random hexamers. TCRdb analysed the immunoSEQ multiplex PCR reads with MiXCR anew, one entry per CDR3 protein. The repertoire consists of about 150,000 distinct CDR3 sequences, with roughly 96% occurring once and the leading ten covering 0.14% to 0.15%. Germline CDR1 reads SQVTM; CDR2 reads ANQGSEA. V was clipped by 6 bases and J by 4 bases; unmatched bases: 13. The CDR3 consists of 16 residues. About this clonotype itself: Its antigen is as yet unknown.

The J gene is TRBJ2-3, the V gene TRBV29-1; TRBD2 aligns across 10 bases. Sequenced sample: CD8+ T cells from PBMCs. This TCR was recovered from a human donor with multiple sclerosis. CDR3 residues: CSVAGTSEGFADTQYF. The CDR3 region has the DNA TGCAGCGTAGCCGGGACTAGCGAGGGTTTCGCAGATACGCAGTATTTT.